The TCR beta chain under discussion was sequenced for a study of T-cell memory formation after mild COVID-19. Study in general: Clusters of TCRs were largely donor specific.

Barcoded TCR alpha and TCR beta cDNA libraries with UMIs came from 5'RACE using constant-segment primers. TCRdb itself ran the 5' RACE reads through MiXCR, one entry per CDR3 protein. The sample has about 270,000 distinct CDR3 sequences, 15% to 17% seen once; the top ten hold less than 2.5%. Worth noting for this clonotype: The antigen is unknown.

V was pared by 3 bases and J by 4 bases, with 6 bases between. The CDR3 has 12 amino acids. The V gene's germline CDR1 is KGHSH and CDR2 LQKENI. Study results and limitations: Clones which contracted sat mainly in CM and EM if CD4+, and in EMRA if CD8+. Prior to infection, memory already included some responding clones, suggesting cross-reactive memory joined.

The TCR sequence derives from an adult woman who had mild COVID-19 (a few samples of this study predate the infection). Cell type and time point are not known. This sequence joins TRBV18 and TRBJ1-1, with unresolved D. Sequencing was done on a sample of PBMCs or a T cell subset sorted from them (not recorded which). CDR3 in amino acids: CASSPVTTEAFF. The CDR3 DNA reads as TGTGCCAGCTCACCGGTAACCACTGAAGCTTTCTTT.